This passage covers 29 T cell receptor beta chains from one sample sequenced in a study of shared clonotypes between healthy human individuals. The data were produced by immunoSEQ multiplex PCR, yet TCRdb's version contains in-frame clones alone and is incomplete. The sample gives 2 million or so clones, 95% of which show up once; 0.1% to 0.15% is in the top ten. The sequencing input was naive CD4+ T cells sorted from blood. The subset: CD45RA+ positively selected. The receptors were gathered from a man younger than 30 in good health.

The CDR3 region has the DNA TGTGCCAGCAGCTTAGCGCTGACAGGGGGCACCTACGAGCAGTACTTC. It is translated as CASSLALTGGTYEQYF. The chain recombines TRBV7-9 with TRBJ2-7; 10 bases agree with TRBD1. Germline V CDR1 and CDR2: SEHNR, FQNEAQ (reference sequence). The CDR3 spans 16 residues. Trimming removed 0 bases from V and 2 bases from J; junction bases left unmatched: 4.

In regard to this clone: The same CDR3 is also encoded by other DNA sequences in this sample. The gene calls are TRBV30 and TRBJ2-2, with D maybe TRBD2 (5 bases). The V end was cut by 8 bases, the J end by 5 bases, with 12 bases between. CDR3 length: 12 residues. Germline V gene lookup returns CDR1 GTSNPN and CDR2 SVGIG (reference sequence). CDR3: CAGGRRTGELFF. CDR3 sequence (DNA): TGTGCCGGAGGCCGTAGAACCGGGGAGCTGTTTTTT.

The chain uses TRBV5-1 and TRBJ2-1, with D possibly TRBD1 on 6 matching bases. The CDR3 is made up of 14 amino acids. Germline lookup yields CDR1 SGHRS and CDR2 YFSETQ. The V end was cut by 0 bases, the J end by 5 bases, with 9 bases between. This CDR3 reads CASSLGGHNNEQFF. CDR3 sequence (DNA): TGCGCCAGCAGCTTGGGGGGACACAACAATGAGCAGTTCTTC. Using reference TRBV5-1 and TRBJ2-1 for the parts outside the CDR3, the full variable domain is KAGVTQTPRYLIKTRGQQVTLSCSPISGHRSVSWYQQTPGQGLQFLFEYFSETQRNKGNFPGRFSGRQFSNSRSEMNVSTLELGDSALYLCASSLGGHNNEQFFGPGTRLTVL.

This clone has just a few counts. The chain joins TRBV5-1 to TRBJ2-5; D is perhaps TRBD2 (5 bases). Trimming cost V 4 bases and J 1 base, with 14 bases left between them. The CDR3 consists of 15 residues. Germline lookup yields CDR1 SGHRS and CDR2 YFSETQ. The chain's CDR3 is CASSIGLAPQETQYF. CDR3 DNA sequence: TGCGCCAGCAGCATAGGGTTAGCGCCCCAAGAGACCCAGTACTTC.

The chain uses TRBV7-2 and TRBJ2-2, with D unclear. V lost 5 bases to trimming and J lost 5 bases, with 12 bases between them. Germline V gives CDR1 SGHTA, CDR2 FQGNSA. This CDR3 has 14 amino acids. CDR3: CASSTRAATGELFF. The CDR3 region has the DNA TGTGCCAGCAGCACCCGGGCCGCAACCGGGGAGCTGTTTTTT.

This clone was seen once. The chain carries TRBV10-3 and TRBJ2-7; 9 positions agree with TRBD1. The V gene end was trimmed by 7 bases and the J gene end by 6 bases; junction bases not matched to a gene: 7. Germline V gene lookup returns CDR1 ENHRY and CDR2 SYGVKD. This CDR3 has 13 residues. The CDR3 loop reads CAIMDRGSREQYF. The CDR3 bases are TGTGCCATCATGGACAGGGGAAGCCGCGAGCAGTACTTC.

The chain employs TRBV28 and TRBJ1-1; 9 bases agree with TRBD1. The CDR3 spans 14 residues. From germline, CDR1 is MDHEN and CDR2 SYDVKM. V gave up 6 bases and J gave up 7 bases; unmatched junction bases: 9. In nucleotides, the CDR3 is TGTGCCAGCAGCCTCCGGGACAGGGTTGTTGAAGCTTTCTTT. Protein sequence: CASSLRDRVVEAFF.

This sequence joins TRBV6-1 and TRBJ1-5, with 11 bases aligning to TRBD1. This CDR3 spans 15 amino acids. Germline V gene sequence: CDR1 MNHNS, CDR2 SASEGT. J gave up 3 bases and V 6 bases, and 4 bases lay outside the gene matches. CDR3 region: CASRPGQGVNQPQHF. In DNA form, the CDR3 reads TGTGCCAGCAGACCGGGACAGGGGGTCAATCAGCCCCAGCATTTT.

V is TRBV5-1 and J is TRBJ2-3; 7 positions match TRBD1. The CDR3 totals 14 residues. J gave up 2 bases and V 3 bases, and 3 bases lay outside the gene matches. Germline V CDR1 and CDR2: SGHRS, YFSETQ. CDR3 in amino acids: CASSSGTATDTQYF. The CDR3 region has the DNA TGCGCCAGCAGCTCAGGGACAGCCACAGATACGCAGTATTTT.

This clone came up a few times. The same CDR3 is also encoded by other DNA sequences in this sample. This chain links TRBV6-5 with TRBJ1-5; a possible D gene is TRBD1 (6 bases). The CDR3 spans 13 residues. Per the germline V gene, CDR1 is MNHEY and CDR2 is SVGAGI. Trimming took 6 bases from V and 4 from J, leaving 10 bases between them. CDR3 protein: CASSTDRNQPQHF. The CDR3 region has the DNA TGTGCCAGCAGCACCGACAGGAATCAGCCCCAGCATTTT.

This chain joins TRBV28 and TRBJ1-5; 8 bases line up with TRBD1. The CDR3 has 14 residues. V dropped 4 bases and J dropped 10; count of bases not matched to a gene: 9. Germline-derived CDR1 and CDR2 are MDHEN and SYDVKM. CDR3 bases: TGTGCCAGCAGTTCTCGACAGGGGAGTGCACCCCAGCATTTT. It encodes CASSSRQGSAPQHF.

This clone was counted at least ten times. V usage is TRBV28 and J usage is TRBJ1-1; D is uncertain. The CDR3 has 13 amino acids. Germline CDR1 is MDHEN and CDR2 is SYDVKM. V was shortened by 8 bases and J by 5 bases, with 15 bases between the two germline ends. CDR3 DNA: TGTGCCAGCTACAACTGGTTGAGGACTGAAGCTTTCTTT. It translates to CASYNWLRTEAFF.

This clone was seen only once. The rearrangement links TRBV2 to TRBJ1-1, with a possible D match to TRBD1 (5 bases). Trimming took off 6 bases at V and 4 bases at J, with 12 bases between the two ends. The germline V gene encodes CDR1 SNHLY and CDR2 FYNNEI. This CDR3 is built from 13 residues. The CDR3 region is CASRGEGVTEAFF. The CDR3 DNA reads TGTGCCAGCAGGGGGGAAGGGGTCACTGAAGCTTTCTTT. Full variable domain (outside the CDR3, taken from reference TRBV2 and TRBJ1-1): EPEVTQTPSHQVTQMGQEVILRCVPISNHLYFYWYRQILGQKVEFLVSFYNNEISEKSEIFDDQFSVERPDGSNFTLKIRSTKLEDSAMYFCASRGEGVTEAFFGQGTRLTVV.

For this clone: At the DNA level, this CDR3 is encoded by other sequences in the same sample as well. This chain uses TRBV6-6 with TRBJ1-5; maybe TRBD1 (5 bases). Germline assignment: CDR1 MNHNY and CDR2 SVGAGI (reference sequence). Trimming cost V 5 bases and J 5 bases, with 7 bases left between them. This CDR3 contains 12 residues. The CDR3 here is CASSTGYQPQHF. The CDR3 region has the DNA TGTGCCAGCAGTACAGGTTATCAGCCCCAGCATTTT.

The rearrangement joins TRBV6-5 to TRBJ2-3, with D perhaps given as TRBD1 or TRBD2 (5 bases each). The CDR3 is made up of 15 amino acids. Trimming took off 1 base at V and 1 base at J, with 9 bases between the two ends. CDR1 is MNHEY and CDR2 is SVGAGI in the germline V gene. CDR3 loop: CASSYFRDRTDTQYF. CDR3 coding DNA: TGTGCCAGCAGTTACTTCCGGGACCGCACAGATACGCAGTATTTT.

This clone showed up just once. The genes are TRBV19 and TRBJ1-3; 7 bases are a match to TRBD1. Germline CDR1 reads LNHDA; CDR2 reads SQIVND (reference sequence). Trimming at V came to 9 bases and at J to 4 bases, leaving 12 bases not matched to a gene. This CDR3 is built from 15 residues. DNA for the CDR3: TGTGCCAGCTTCCCAGGGGGGGCGGAAGGAAACACCATATATTTT. Its protein product is CASFPGGAEGNTIYF.

The gene calls are TRBV6-1 and TRBJ2-4; D remains ambiguous. Germline CDR1 is MNHNS and CDR2 is SASEGT. The CDR3 spans 11 residues. Trimming took 6 bases from V and 9 from J, leaving 9 bases between them. The CDR3 protein is CASRGLGIQYF. For the CDR3, the DNA is TGTGCCAGCAGGGGTTTAGGCATTCAGTACTTC.

This chain's CDR3 is CASSVGLHSTEAFF. The CDR3 DNA sequence: TGTGCCAGCTCCGTTGGGCTGCACAGCACTGAAGCTTTCTTT. The chain joins TRBV18 to TRBJ1-1, with no clear D. CDR1 and CDR2 from the germline V gene are KGHSH and LQKENI. The CDR3 extends over 14 amino acids. The V and J ends lost 6 bases and 4 bases respectively, with 15 bases between them.

The V gene is TRBV5-8, the J gene TRBJ1-5; D gene unclear. The CDR3 is 16 residues long. Germline lookup yields CDR1 SGHTS and CDR2 YDEGEE. V was cut by 1 base and J by 6 bases, with 17 bases left in between. CDR3 in amino acids: CASSLLGPRGTQPQHF. CDR3 bases: TGTGCCAGCAGCTTGCTAGGGCCAAGAGGAACTCAGCCCCAGCATTTT. The whole variable domain, filled in from reference TRBV5-8 and TRBJ1-5, reads EAGVTQSPTHLIKTRGQQATLRCSPISGHTSVYWYQQALGLGLQFLLWYDEGEERNRGNFPPRFSGRQFPNYSSELNVNALELEDSALYLCASSLLGPRGTQPQHFGDGTRLSIL.

As regards this clone: A read error is possible here, since a much larger clone lies one base away. CDR3 sequence (DNA): TGTGCCATCAGCAGACCTGTGGGAGGGGGCAATCAGCCCCAGCATTTT. It is translated as CAISRPVGGGNQPQHF. The rearrangement links TRBV15 to TRBJ1-5; D perhaps matches TRBD1 (5 bases). This CDR3 is 16 amino acids long. The germline CDR1 and CDR2 sequences are LNHNV and YYDKDF (reference sequence).

V is TRBV11-2 and J is TRBJ1-5, with D possibly TRBD1 on 5 matching bases. The germline gives CDR1 SGHAT, CDR2 FQNNGV. This CDR3 spans 18 amino acids. V was shortened by 5 bases and J by 1 base, with 21 bases between the two germline ends. The CDR3 sequence is CASSPSRVPLDSNQPQHF. The CDR3 bases are TGTGCCAGCAGCCCAAGCAGGGTCCCACTTGACAGCAATCAGCCCCAGCATTTT.

This sequence joins TRBV5-6 and TRBJ2-7; D is possibly TRBD1 or TRBD2 (5 bases each). The CDR3 consists of 13 residues. V lost 5 bases to trimming and J lost 7 bases, with 16 bases between them. Germline-derived CDR1 and CDR2 are SGHDT and YYEEEE. In DNA, the CDR3 is TGTGCCAGCAGTATCCGGGACCACCTAGAGCAGTACTTC. It encodes CASSIRDHLEQYF.

This clone was detected once. This chain links TRBV4-2 with TRBJ2-2; weak D call: TRBD2 (6 bases). Trimming shortened V by 1 base and J by 4 bases, and 13 bases separated the two germline ends. This CDR3 region has 16 residues. CDR1 and CDR2 from the germline V gene are LGHNA and YNFKEQ. The CDR3 region has the DNA TGTGCCAGCAGCCAAGCTGCGGGATCGACCACCGGGGAGCTGTTTTTT. Its protein product is CASSQAAGSTTGELFF.

This sequence joins TRBV11-2 and TRBJ1-5; D remains ambiguous. There are 16 residues in the CDR3. Germline loops: CDR1 SGHAT, CDR2 FQNNGV. The V end was cut by 2 bases, the J end by 3 bases, with 14 bases between. Here the CDR3 reads CASSLSGLFVNQPQHF. The CDR3 DNA reads TGTGCCAGCAGCTTAAGCGGGTTGTTCGTCAATCAGCCCCAGCATTTT.

The V gene is TRBV7-2, the J gene TRBJ2-1; tentative D call: TRBD1 (6 bases). Trimming took 4 bases from V and 7 from J, leaving 11 bases between them. The CDR3 contains 13 residues. Germline lookup yields CDR1 SGHTA and CDR2 FQGNSA. CDR3 sequence reads: CASSSPGTNEQFF. As DNA, the CDR3 is TGTGCCAGCAGCTCACCGGGGACAAATGAGCAGTTCTTC.

This clone was counted between two and nine times. The chain combines TRBV6-5 with TRBJ2-7; the D gene is possibly TRBD2 (5 bases). The CDR3 consists of 11 residues. Between the trimmed V and J ends, which lost 6 bases and 7 bases, there was a span of 10 bases. The germline V gene encodes CDR1 MNHEY and CDR2 SVGAGI. The CDR3 spells CASRAPGEQYF. In nucleotides, the CDR3 is TGTGCCAGCAGGGCCCCGGGGGAGCAGTACTTC.

The chain links TRBV10-1 to TRBJ1-4; D is unresolved. Per the germline V gene, CDR1 is WNHNN and CDR2 is SYGVQD (reference sequence). The CDR3 contains 15 residues. Trimming stripped 3 bases from V and 0 bases from J, with 8 bases between. CDR3 coding DNA: TGCGCCAGCAGTGATGGCATCGCAACTAATGAAAAACTGTTTTTT. This sequence encodes CASSDGIATNEKLFF.

The genes are TRBV12-5 and TRBJ2-1; D is unclear. CDR1 is LGHNT and CDR2 is FRNRAP in the germline V gene. The CDR3 loop spans 13 amino acids. The V end was cut by 6 bases, the J end by 6 bases, with 12 bases between. CDR3 loop: CASGRPPSNEQFF. The CDR3 bases are TGTGCTAGTGGCCGCCCCCCGTCCAATGAGCAGTTCTTC.

The chain has TRBV7-9 and TRBJ2-7, with D tentatively TRBD1 (6 bases). Trimming cost V 5 bases and J 3 bases, with 17 bases left between them. The CDR3 is made up of 15 amino acids. Looked up from germline, CDR1 is SEHNR and CDR2 is FQNEAQ (reference sequence). The CDR3 DNA sequence: TGTGCCAGCAGCCAGATAAGGGGGACCCTCTACGAGCAGTACTTC. As protein: CASSQIRGTLYEQYF.